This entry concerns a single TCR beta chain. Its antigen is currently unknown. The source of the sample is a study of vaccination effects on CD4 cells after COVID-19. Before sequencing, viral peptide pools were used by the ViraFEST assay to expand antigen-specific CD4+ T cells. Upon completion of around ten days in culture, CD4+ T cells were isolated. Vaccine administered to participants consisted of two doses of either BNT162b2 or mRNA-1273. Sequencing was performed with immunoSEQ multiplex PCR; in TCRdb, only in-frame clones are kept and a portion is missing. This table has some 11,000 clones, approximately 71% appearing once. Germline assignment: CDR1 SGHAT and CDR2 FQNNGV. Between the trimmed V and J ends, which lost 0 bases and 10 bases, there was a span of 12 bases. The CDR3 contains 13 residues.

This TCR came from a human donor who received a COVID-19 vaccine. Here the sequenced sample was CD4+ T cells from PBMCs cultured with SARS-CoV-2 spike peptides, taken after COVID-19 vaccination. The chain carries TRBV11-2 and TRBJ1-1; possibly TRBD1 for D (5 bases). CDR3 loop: CASSLEAGVGAFF. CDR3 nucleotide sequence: TGTGCCAGCAGCTTAGAGGCGGGGGTAGGAGCTTTCTTT.